A single sample is the source of the 3 T cell receptor beta chains below, sequenced in a study of early T cells in non-severe SARS-CoV-2 infection. TCRdb reanalysed the 5' RACE reads using MiXCR and keeps one entry per CDR3 protein. The sample holds 87,000 or so distinct CDR3 sequences, 12% seen once. Material for sequencing was whole blood. The receptors here all came from an adult who was a healthcare worker with PCR-confirmed SARS-CoV-2 infection or an uninfected control (not recorded which).

The chain combines TRBV30 with TRBJ2-1; D is unresolved. The CDR3 length is 13 residues. Germline values: CDR1 GTSNPN, CDR2 SVGIG (reference sequence). The V and J ends lost 0 bases and 4 bases respectively, with 7 bases between them. CDR3 nucleotide sequence: TGTGCCTGGAGTGTACTACGGTACAATGAGCAGTTCTTC. It codes for CAWSVLRYNEQFF. The full variable domain, in which reference TRBV30 and TRBJ2-1 provide the parts outside the CDR3, is SQTIHQWPATLVQPVGSPLSLECTVEGTSNPNLYWYRQAAGRGLQLLFYSVGIGQISSEVPQNLSASRPQDRQFILSSKKLLLSDSGFYLCAWSVLRYNEQFFGPGTRLTVL.

This clonotype was seen a handful of times. This sequence joins TRBV7-9 and TRBJ2-1, with unresolved D. With 0 bases removed from V and 0 bases from J, the gap between germline ends came to 6 bases. Germline CDR1 reads SEHNR; CDR2 reads FQNEAQ (reference sequence). The CDR3 length is 15 residues. The CDR3 region is CASSLASISYNEQFF. In DNA form, the CDR3 reads TGTGCCAGCAGCTTAGCGTCTATCTCCTACAATGAGCAGTTCTTC.

This clonotype was found many times. V usage is TRBV30 and J usage is TRBJ2-3, with D unclear. The CDR3 length is 14 residues. The germline V and J ends were trimmed by 2 bases and 1 base, with 10 bases remaining between them. Looked up from germline, CDR1 is GTSNPN and CDR2 is SVGIG (reference sequence). The CDR3: CAWSPGVGTDTQYF. In nucleotides, the CDR3 is TGTGCCTGGAGTCCCGGTGTGGGCACAGATACGCAGTATTTT.